Listed below are T cell receptor beta chains from one sample, sequenced in a study of T cell repertoires in cytomegalovirus infection. No antigen has been assigned to these receptors. TCRdb processed the reads anew with MiXCR; each CDR3 protein has one entry. The sample shows roughly 310,000 distinct CDR3 sequences, 25% to 30% of them seen only once. The specimen was cultured PBMCs, collected from culture after CMV antigen stimulation. The receptors shown here come from a human donor in good health (CMV status not recorded). Some clones in this sample may be carry-over from other donors' samples. Each CDR3 is given with its conserved first and last residue. For some rows the clone size is stated as once, few or many, or as a class when expanded; others skip it.

CSARVKLRGPFSNYGYTF TRBJ1-2 - TRBV20-1
CASSGASGTYGETQYF TRBJ2-5 - TRBV28
CASSLDSYNEQFF TRBJ2-1 many TRBV12-3/TRBV12-4
CAIRASGAYNEQFF TRBJ2-1 many TRBV10-3
CASSLSDSYNSPLHF TRBJ1-6 - TRBV27
CASSLGRANEKLFF TRBJ1-4 - TRBV11-2
CASRTSYRGRAFF TRBJ1-1 - TRBV12-3/TRBV12-4
CASSINRAGEAFF TRBJ1-1 few TRBV7-8
CASRGERPYEQYF TRBJ2-7 few TRBV19
CASGDEKLFF TRBJ1-4 few TRBV3-1
CASSAVDIGAYEQYF TRBJ2-7 - TRBV2
CSVSGSRTGNEQYF TRBJ2-7 - TRBV29-1
CASSSDRVGGTEAFF TRBJ1-1 - TRBV5-1
CASSTRQWETQYF TRBJ2-5 - TRBV7-2
CASSSTGGGSTEAFF TRBJ1-1 few TRBV5-6
CASSSWDRGAEQYF TRBJ2-7 few TRBV7-9
CASSTGTAGRGNTIYF TRBJ1-3 - TRBV19
CASSFGGRVNEQFF TRBJ2-1 - TRBV27
CASSVGGTTEAFF TRBJ1-1 - TRBV2
CASSPGDLGSYEQYF TRBJ2-7 - TRBV9
CASSFPGLAGGTTDTQYF TRBJ2-3 many TRBV7-2
CSVEPLGGGTNTEAFF TRBJ1-1 - TRBV29-1
CASSLAGSREQYF TRBJ2-7 few TRBV7-8
CASSATTGGSEYF TRBJ2-4 - TRBV9
CASSLEAGGNIQYF TRBJ2-4 many TRBV7-2
CSARLAGAYEQYF TRBJ2-7 - TRBV20-1
CASSYIQGREETTGELFF TRBJ2-2 - TRBV28
CSAYGGGETQYF TRBJ2-5 many TRBV20-1
CASSQEAAVGGYTF TRBJ1-2 - TRBV4-1
CASMGDSTEQFF TRBJ2-1 few TRBV19
CASSEAAQRQETQYF TRBJ2-5 - TRBV6-1
CASSAGDRATGELFF TRBJ2-2 - TRBV6-5
CASSSQRGGYEQYF TRBJ2-7 - TRBV11-1
CASGRDAHYNEQFF TRBJ2-1 - TRBV19
CASSSATSGKNTGELFF TRBJ2-2 few TRBV5-1
CASCRGRNEQYF TRBJ2-7 - TRBV7-8
CSASGEVGQETQYF TRBJ2-5 few TRBV20-1
CASSFTPLTGGVGEQFF TRBJ2-1 many TRBV12-3/TRBV12-4
CASSPSSGGAGVSDTQYF TRBJ2-3 many TRBV7-8
CASRRTVSSYEQYF TRBJ2-7 - TRBV7-9
CSARGGGEDTQYF TRBJ2-3 - TRBV20-1
CASSLGSGQGATEAFF TRBJ1-1 many TRBV7-2
CATSDPSANEQFF TRBJ2-1 few TRBV24-1
CASSLVVGNEKLFF TRBJ1-4 many TRBV7-2
CASSQTSGGADTQYF TRBJ2-3 many TRBV7-3
CASSRGGFQGANGYTF TRBJ1-2 few TRBV12-3/TRBV12-4
CAIRPREGPNNEQFF TRBJ2-1 - TRBV2
CASRTSGSTDTQYF TRBJ2-3 few TRBV28
CASSRTGESGKLFF TRBJ1-4 few TRBV12-3/TRBV12-4
CASSPGTPNEQFF TRBJ2-1 few TRBV18
CASSRGQVPNEKLFF TRBJ1-4 - TRBV6-1
CASSLDRVSGNTIYF TRBJ1-3 few TRBV11-2
CASSYREGHEQFF TRBJ2-1 few TRBV6-8
CASTQEVQGGNEQFF TRBJ2-1 - TRBV16
CATSRRRTSGRNDTDTQYF TRBJ2-3 many TRBV7-9
CASSTRTGESNQPQHF TRBJ1-5 many TRBV7-2